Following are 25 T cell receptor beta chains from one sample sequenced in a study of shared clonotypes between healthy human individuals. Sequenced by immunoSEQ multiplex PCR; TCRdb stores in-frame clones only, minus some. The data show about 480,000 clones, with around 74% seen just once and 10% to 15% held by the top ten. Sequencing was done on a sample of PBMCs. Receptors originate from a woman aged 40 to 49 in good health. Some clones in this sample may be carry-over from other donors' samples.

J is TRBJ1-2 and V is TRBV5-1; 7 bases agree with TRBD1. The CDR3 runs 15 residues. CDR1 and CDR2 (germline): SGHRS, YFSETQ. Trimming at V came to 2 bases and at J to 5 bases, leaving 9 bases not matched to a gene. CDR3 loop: CASSFQGQADYGYTF. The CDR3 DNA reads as TGCGCCAGCAGCTTCCAAGGACAGGCCGATTATGGCTACACCTTC.

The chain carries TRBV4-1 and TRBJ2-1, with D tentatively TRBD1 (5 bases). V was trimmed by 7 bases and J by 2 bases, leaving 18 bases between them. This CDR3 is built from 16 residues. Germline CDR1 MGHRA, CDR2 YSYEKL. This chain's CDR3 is CASTDREPLPYNEQFF. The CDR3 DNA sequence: TGCGCCAGCACCGACAGAGAACCCTTACCCTACAATGAGCAGTTCTTC.

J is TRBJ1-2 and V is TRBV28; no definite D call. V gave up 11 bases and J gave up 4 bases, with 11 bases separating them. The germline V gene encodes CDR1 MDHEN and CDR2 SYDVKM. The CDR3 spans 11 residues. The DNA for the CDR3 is TGTGCCCTCGGAGGAAGCTATGGCTACACCTTC. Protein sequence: CALGGSYGYTF.

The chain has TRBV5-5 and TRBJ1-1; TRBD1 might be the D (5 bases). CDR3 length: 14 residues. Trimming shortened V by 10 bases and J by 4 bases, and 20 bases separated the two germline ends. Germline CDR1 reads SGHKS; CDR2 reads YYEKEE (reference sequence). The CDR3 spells CAVSSGQGATEAFF. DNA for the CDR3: TGTGCCGTCTCCTCAGGTCAGGGTGCCACTGAAGCTTTCTTT.

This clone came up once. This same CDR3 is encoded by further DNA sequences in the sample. This CDR3 is CASSPQGETQYF. As DNA, the CDR3 is TGTGCCAGCTCACCCCAGGGAGAGACCCAGTACTTC. The chain couples TRBV18 to TRBJ2-5; a weak D match, TRBD1 (5 bases). CDR1 and CDR2 from the germline V gene are KGHSH and LQKENI. V was trimmed by 3 bases and J by 4 bases, leaving 6 bases between them. The CDR3 sequence is 12 residues long.

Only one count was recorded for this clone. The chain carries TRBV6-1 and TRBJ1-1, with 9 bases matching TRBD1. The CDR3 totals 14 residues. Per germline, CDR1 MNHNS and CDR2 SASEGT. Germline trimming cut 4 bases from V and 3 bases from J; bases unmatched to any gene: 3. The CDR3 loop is CASSGGQGDTEAFF. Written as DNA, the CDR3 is TGTGCCAGCAGTGGGGGACAGGGCGACACTGAAGCTTTCTTT.

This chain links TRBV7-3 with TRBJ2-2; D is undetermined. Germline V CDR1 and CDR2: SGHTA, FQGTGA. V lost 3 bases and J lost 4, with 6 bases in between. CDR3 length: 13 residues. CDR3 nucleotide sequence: TGTGCCAGCAGCTTCCTCCCCACCGGGGAGCTGTTTTTT. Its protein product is CASSFLPTGELFF. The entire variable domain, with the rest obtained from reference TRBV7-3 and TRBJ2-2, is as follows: GAGVSQTPSNKVTEKGKYVELRCDPISGHTALYWYRQSLGQGPEFLIYFQGTGAADDSGLPNDRFFAVRPEGSVSTLKIQRTERGDSAVYLCASSFLPTGELFFGEGSRLTVL.

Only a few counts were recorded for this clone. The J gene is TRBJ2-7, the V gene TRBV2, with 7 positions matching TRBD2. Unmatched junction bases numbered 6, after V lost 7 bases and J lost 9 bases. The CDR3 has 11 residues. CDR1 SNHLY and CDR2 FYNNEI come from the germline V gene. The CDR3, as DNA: TGTGCCAGCACCCGGGACTACCTGCAGTACTTC. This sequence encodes CASTRDYLQYF.

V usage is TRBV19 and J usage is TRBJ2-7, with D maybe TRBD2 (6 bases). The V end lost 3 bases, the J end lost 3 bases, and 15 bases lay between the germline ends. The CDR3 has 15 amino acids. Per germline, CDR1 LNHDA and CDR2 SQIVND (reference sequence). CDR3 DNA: TGTGCCAGTAGTATTGGCGGGATGAGCCACTACGAGCAGTACTTC. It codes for CASSIGGMSHYEQYF.

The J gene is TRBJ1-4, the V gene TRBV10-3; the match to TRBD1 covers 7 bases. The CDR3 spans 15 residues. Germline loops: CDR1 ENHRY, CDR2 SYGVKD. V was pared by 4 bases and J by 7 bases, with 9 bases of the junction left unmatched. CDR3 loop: CAISGTGADSEKLFF. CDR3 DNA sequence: TGTGCCATCAGTGGAACAGGGGCCGACTCTGAAAAACTGTTTTTT.

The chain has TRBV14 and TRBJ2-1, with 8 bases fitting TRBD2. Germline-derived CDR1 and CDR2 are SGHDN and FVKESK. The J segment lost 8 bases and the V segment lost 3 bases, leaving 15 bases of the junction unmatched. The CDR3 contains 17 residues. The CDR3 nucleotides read TGTGCCAGCAGCCAGACCTCGGGACTAGTAAGTCTCGATGAGCAGTTCTTC. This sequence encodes CASSQTSGLVSLDEQFF.

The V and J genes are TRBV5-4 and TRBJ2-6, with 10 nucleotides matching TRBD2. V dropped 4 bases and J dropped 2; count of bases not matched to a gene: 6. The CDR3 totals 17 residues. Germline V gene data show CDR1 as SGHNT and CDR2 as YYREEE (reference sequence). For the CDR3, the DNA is TGTGCCAGCAGCCCCGAAGCGGGAGGGGCTGGGGCCAACGTCCTGACTTTC. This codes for CASSPEAGGAGANVLTF.

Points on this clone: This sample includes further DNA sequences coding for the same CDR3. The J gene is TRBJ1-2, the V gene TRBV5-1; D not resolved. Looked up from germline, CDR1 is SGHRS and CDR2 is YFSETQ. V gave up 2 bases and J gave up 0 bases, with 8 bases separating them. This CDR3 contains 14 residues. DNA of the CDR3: TGCGCCAGCAGCTTAGAGACACCTAACTATGGCTACACCTTC. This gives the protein CASSLETPNYGYTF.

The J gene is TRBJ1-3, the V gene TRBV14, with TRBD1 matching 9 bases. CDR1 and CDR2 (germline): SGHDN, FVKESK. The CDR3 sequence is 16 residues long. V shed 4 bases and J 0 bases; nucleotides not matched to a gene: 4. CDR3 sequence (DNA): TGTGCCAGCAGCCTACAGGGGGCCCGCTCTGGAAACACCATATATTTT. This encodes CASSLQGARSGNTIYF.

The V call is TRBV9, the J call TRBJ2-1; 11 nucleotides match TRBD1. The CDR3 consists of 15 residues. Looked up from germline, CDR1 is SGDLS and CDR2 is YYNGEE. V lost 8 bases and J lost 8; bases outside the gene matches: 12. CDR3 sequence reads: CASTYRDRGFHEQFF. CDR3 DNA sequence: TGTGCCAGTACTTACCGGGACAGGGGGTTCCATGAGCAGTTCTTC.

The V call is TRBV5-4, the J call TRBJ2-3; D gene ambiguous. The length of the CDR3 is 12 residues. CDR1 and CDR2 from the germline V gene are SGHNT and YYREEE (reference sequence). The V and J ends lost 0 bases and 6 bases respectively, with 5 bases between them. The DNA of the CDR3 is TGTGCCAGCAGCTTGGATCTGGATACGCAGTATTTT. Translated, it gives CASSLDLDTQYF.

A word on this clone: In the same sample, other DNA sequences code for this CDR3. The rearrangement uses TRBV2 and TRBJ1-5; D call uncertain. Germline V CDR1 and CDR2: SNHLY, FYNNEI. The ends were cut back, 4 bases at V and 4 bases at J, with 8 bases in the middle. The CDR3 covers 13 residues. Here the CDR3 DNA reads TGTGCCAGCAGTGGCCAGGCTAATCAGCCCCAGCATTTT. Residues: CASSGQANQPQHF.

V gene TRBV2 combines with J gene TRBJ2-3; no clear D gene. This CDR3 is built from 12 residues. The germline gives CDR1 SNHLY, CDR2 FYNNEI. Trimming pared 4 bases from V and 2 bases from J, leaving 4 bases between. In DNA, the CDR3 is TGTGCCAGCAGTGTAGACACAGATACGCAGTATTTT. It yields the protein CASSVDTDTQYF.

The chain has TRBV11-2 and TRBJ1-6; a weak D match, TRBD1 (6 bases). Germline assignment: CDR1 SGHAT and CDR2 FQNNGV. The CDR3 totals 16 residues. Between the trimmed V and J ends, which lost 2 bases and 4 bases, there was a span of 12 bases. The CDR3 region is CASSLSSGAYNSPLHF. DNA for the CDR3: TGTGCCAGCAGCTTATCTTCAGGGGCGTATAATTCACCCCTCCACTTT.

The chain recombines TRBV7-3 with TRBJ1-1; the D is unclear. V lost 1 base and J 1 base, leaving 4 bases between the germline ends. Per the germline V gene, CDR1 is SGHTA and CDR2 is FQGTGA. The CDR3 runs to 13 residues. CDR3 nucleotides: TGTGCCAGCAGCTTAAGAGCGAACACTGAAGCTTTCTTT. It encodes CASSLRANTEAFF.

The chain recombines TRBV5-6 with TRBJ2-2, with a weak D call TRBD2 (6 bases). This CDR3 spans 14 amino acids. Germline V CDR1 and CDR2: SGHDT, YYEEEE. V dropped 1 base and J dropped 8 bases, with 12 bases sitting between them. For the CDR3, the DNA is TGTGCCAGCAGCTTGCGCGGGGTACAAGGGGAGCTGTTTTTT. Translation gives CASSLRGVQGELFF.

The CDR3 DNA reads TGTGCCAGCAGCTCGGACATACGCTCCTACAATGAGCAGTTCTTC. Translation gives CASSSDIRSYNEQFF. The rearrangement uses TRBV5-6 and TRBJ2-1; D is perhaps TRBD1 (5 bases). The CDR3 loop spans 15 amino acids. Germline V gives CDR1 SGHDT, CDR2 YYEEEE. V gave up 3 bases and J gave up 0 bases, with 10 bases separating them.

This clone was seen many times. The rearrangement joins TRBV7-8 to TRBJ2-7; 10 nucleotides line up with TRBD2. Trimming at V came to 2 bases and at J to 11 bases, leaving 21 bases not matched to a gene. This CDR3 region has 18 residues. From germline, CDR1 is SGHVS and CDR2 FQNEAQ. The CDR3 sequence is CASSLFSSGSPWAGDKYF. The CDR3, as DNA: TGTGCCAGCAGCTTATTTTCTAGCGGGAGCCCCTGGGCGGGAGACAAGTACTTC.

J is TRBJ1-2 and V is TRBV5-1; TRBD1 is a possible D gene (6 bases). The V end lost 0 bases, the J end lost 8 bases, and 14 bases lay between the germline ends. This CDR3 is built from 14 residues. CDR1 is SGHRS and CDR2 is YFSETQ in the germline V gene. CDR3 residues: CASSLAGQSEGYTF. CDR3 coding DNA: TGCGCCAGCAGCTTGGCCGGACAGTCGGAAGGCTACACCTTC.

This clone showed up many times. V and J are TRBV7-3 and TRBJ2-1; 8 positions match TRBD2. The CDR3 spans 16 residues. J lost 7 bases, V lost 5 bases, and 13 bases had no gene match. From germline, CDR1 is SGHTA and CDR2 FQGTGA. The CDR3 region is CASSPSGLGGQNEQFF. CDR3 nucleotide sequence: TGTGCCAGCAGCCCCTCGGGACTAGGCGGACAGAATGAGCAGTTCTTC.